The clone carrying this T cell receptor (beta chain) has at least ten counts. The entry originates in a study of neurological immune-mediated disorders. Unsorted libraries came from 2 million PBMCs stored at -80 °C. The CDR3 extends over 14 amino acids. The germline CDR1 and CDR2 sequences are DFQATT and SNEGSKA (reference sequence). Trimming stripped 7 bases from V and 2 bases from J, with 18 bases between. It was by 5'RACE with 10-nucleotide random UMIs that the cDNA was made. TCRdb ran MiXCR on the 5' RACE reads and lists one entry per CDR3 protein. The sample has tens of thousands of distinct CDR3 sequences; over 9% are singletons.

Sequencing was done on a sample of PBMCs. This chain connects TRBV20-1 to TRBJ2-7, with D perhaps matching TRBD1 (5 bases). The clonotype originates from a man between 40 and 49 years old in good health. The CDR3 region is CSVLDTESTYEQYF. As DNA, the CDR3 is TGCAGTGTCCTGGACACAGAATCCACCTACGAGCAGTACTTC.